This T cell receptor beta chain originates from a study of blood T cell repertoires in COVID-19. Clones were read by immunoSEQ multiplex PCR, and TCRdb kept only the in-frame ones, dropping some. The repertoire holds 110,000 to 150,000 clones, with around 82% as singletons. Germline loops: CDR1 MGHRA, CDR2 YSYEKL. CDR3 length: 15 residues. V lost 4 bases, J lost 7 bases, and 17 bases lay in between. Cohorts were assigned according to the clinical history that participants reported. The receptor's source is a man between 40 and 49 years old with acute COVID-19. The chain is built from TRBV4-1 and TRBJ1-5; perhaps TRBD1 as D (6 bases). Sequencing input: PBMCs or T cells enriched from blood (not recorded which). This CDR3 is CASSPGPTGDQPQHF. CDR3 in DNA: TGCGCCAGCAGCCCGGGGCCGACAGGCGACCAGCCCCAGCATTTT.